Listed here are 11 T cell receptor beta chains from one sample, sequenced in a study of blood T cells in healthy people across ages. Sample-barcoded 5' priming and a J-beta primer mix drove a second PCR of 7 to 11 cycles. TCRdb called the 5' RACE reads again in MiXCR, with one record for every CDR3 protein. The data hold hundreds of thousands of distinct CDR3 sequences, with 58% observed a single time. The sample comprised blood. Source of these receptors: a man aged 55-75 years in good health.

This clonotype was detected a few times. The genes are TRBV6-1 and TRBJ2-7; TRBD1 or TRBD2 may be the D gene (5 bases each). The V gene's germline CDR1 is MNHNS and CDR2 SASEGT. The CDR3 is made up of 13 amino acids. Trimming removed 4 bases from V and 6 bases from J, with 13 bases in between. CDR3 in amino acids: CASSAGTYLEQYF. For the CDR3, the DNA is TGTGCCAGCAGTGCGGGGACCTACCTCGAGCAGTACTTC.

V usage is TRBV20-1 and J usage is TRBJ1-4; 7 bases align to TRBD1. This CDR3 region has 12 residues. CDR1 is DFQATT and CDR2 is SNEGSKA in the germline V gene (reference sequence). V lost 5 bases, J lost 7 bases, and 4 bases stayed unmatched. CDR3: CSAYQGGEKLFF. Written as DNA, the CDR3 is TGCAGTGCTTACCAGGGGGGTGAAAAACTGTTTTTT.

This rearrangement joins TRBV6-6 to TRBJ1-5; D unresolved. The germline V and J ends were trimmed by 4 bases and 6 bases, with 4 bases remaining between them. The CDR3 contains 11 residues. CDR1 and CDR2 (germline): MNHNY, SVGAGI (reference sequence). The CDR3 region has the DNA TGTGCCAGCAGTTCAAGTCAGCCCCAGCATTTT. Translating gives CASSSSQPQHF.

This chain links TRBV11-2 with TRBJ2-4; 11 bases fit TRBD2. The J call may be wrong; the DNA end is better matched by TRBJ2-5. The CDR3 spans 17 residues. Germline CDR1 and CDR2: SGHAT and FQNNGV. DNA for the CDR3: TGTGCCAGCAGCTTAGGACTAGCGGGACTCCAACAAGAGACCCAGTACTTC. This codes for CASSLGLAGLQQETQYF.

This clonotype was counted only a few times. In nucleotides, the CDR3 is TGTGCCAGCAGCGCCCAACAGGGTCGAAAACTGTTTTTT. Protein: CASSAQQGRKLFF. The chain links TRBV7-8 to TRBJ1-4; D is possibly TRBD1 (6 bases). V shed 5 bases and J shed 10 bases, with 14 bases lying between them. This CDR3 contains 13 residues. Germline CDR1 reads SGHVS; CDR2 reads FQNEAQ.

The V and J genes are TRBV21-1 and TRBJ2-7; the DNA was not compared with TRBD2, the D call given in the table. TRBV21-1 is classified as a pseudogene. This CDR3 region has 18 residues. For the CDR3, the DNA is TGTGCCAGCAGCAACCGGGCCCGTCGCCCTCCCCTCTTCTACGAGCAGTACTTC. This codes for CASSNRARRPPLFYEQYF.

The chain recombines TRBV11-2 with TRBJ2-3; TRBD1 matches 7 bases. Germline V gene sequence: CDR1 SGHAT, CDR2 FQNNGV. CDR3 size: 17 residues. The V segment lost 5 bases and the J segment 3 bases; nucleotides outside the gene matches: 14. The CDR3 here is CASSDLPTGFLTDTQYF. Here the CDR3 DNA reads TGTGCCAGCAGCGATCTCCCGACAGGGTTCCTAACAGATACGCAGTATTTT.

This clonotype was seen only a few times. The CDR3 region is CSVEVLATNTQYF. The CDR3 DNA follows: TGCAGCGTTGAAGTCCTAGCTACGAATACGCAGTATTTT. The rearrangement links TRBV29-1 to TRBJ2-3; tentatively, D is TRBD2 (5 bases). CDR1 SQVTM and CDR2 ANQGSEA come from the germline V gene. V dropped 1 base and J dropped 7 bases, with 12 bases sitting between them. CDR3 length equals 13 residues.

This clonotype was seen more than once but under ten times. The J gene is TRBJ2-5, the V gene TRBV6-5; 13 bases align to TRBD2. V trimming: 5 bases; J trimming: 3 bases; junction bases outside the gene matches: 3. The CDR3 sequence is 15 residues long. Per the germline V gene, CDR1 is MNHEY and CDR2 is SVGAGI. CDR3 sequence reads: CASSAGLAGEETQYF. CDR3 in DNA: TGTGCCAGCAGTGCCGGACTAGCGGGGGAAGAGACCCAGTACTTC.

The V gene is TRBV5-4, the J gene TRBJ2-5; 7 bases agree with TRBD1. The CDR3 has 13 residues. V lost 0 bases, J lost 11 bases, and 7 bases stayed unmatched. Germline CDR1 reads SGHNT; CDR2 reads YYREEE (reference sequence). The CDR3 DNA follows: TGTGCCAGCAGCTTGGAGGGGGCCCGTTCGCAGTACTTC. Translating it yields CASSLEGARSQYF.

In this sample, this clonotype turned up once. V gene TRBV12-3 or TRBV12-4 combines with J gene TRBJ2-3; no firm D call. The CDR3 runs 14 residues. The V end lost 6 bases, the J end lost 0 bases, and 10 bases lay between the germline ends. The CDR3 protein is CASSQWQSTDTQYF. CDR3 nucleotide sequence: TGTGCCAGCAGCCAATGGCAGAGCACAGATACGCAGTATTTT.